This is a list of T cell receptor beta chains from one sample in a study of cytomegalovirus exposure and HLA in healthy donors. Profiled with immunoSEQ multiplex PCR; TCRdb holds only in-frame clones, not every one. The sample holds hundreds of thousands of clones, 86% seen once. Sequenced sample: PBMCs. The source of these receptors is a woman under 30 in good health and CMV-seronegative. CDR3s include the opening cysteine and the closing phenylalanine or tryptophan. D genes are given only for firm matches. Only some rows state a clone size, as once, few, many or a class for expanded clones.

D gene: TRBD1; V gene: TRBV4-2; J gene: TRBJ2-6; clone size: NA; CDR3 DNA: TGTGCCAGCAGCCAAGCGGGGGGACAGGGGGACCCCTCTGGGGCCAACGTCCTGACTTTC; CDR3 protein: CASSQAGGQGDPSGANVLTF
D gene: NA; V gene: TRBV29-1; J gene: TRBJ2-1; clone size: once; CDR3 DNA: TGCAGCGTTTCGCGTTACGTCTCCTACAATGAGCAGTTCTTC; CDR3 protein: CSVSRYVSYNEQFF
D gene: NA; V gene: TRBV28; J gene: TRBJ2-7; clone size: NA; CDR3 DNA: TGTGCCAGCAGGACACGAGGGGGAACCACCTACGAGCAGTACTTC; CDR3 protein: CASRTRGGTTYEQYF
D gene: TRBD1; V gene: TRBV27; J gene: TRBJ1-1; clone size: NA; CDR3 DNA: TGTGCCAGCAGTTTATTTAGTTCACCCGTCGGGGACAGAGGGGTTACTGAAGCTTTCTTT; CDR3 protein: CASSLFSSPVGDRGVTEAFF
D gene: TRBD1; V gene: TRBV27; J gene: TRBJ2-5; clone size: NA; CDR3 DNA: TGTGCCAGCCGACAGGGCAGACAAGAGACCCAGTACTTC; CDR3 protein: CASRQGRQETQYF
D gene: NA; V gene: TRBV25-1; J gene: TRBJ2-1; clone size: NA; CDR3 DNA: TGTGCCACCGCGACTTTCTTCGAGCAGTTCTTC; CDR3 protein: CATATFFEQFF
D gene: TRBD1; V gene: TRBV6-1; J gene: TRBJ2-7; clone size: NA; CDR3 DNA: TGTGCCAGCAGTTTTCCACCTGACAGGGACTACGAGCAGTACTTC; CDR3 protein: CASSFPPDRDYEQYF
D gene: NA; V gene: TRBV27; J gene: TRBJ2-7; clone size: NA; CDR3 DNA: TGTGCCAGCAGTTTAACTTACAGGGACGCCTACGAGCAGTACTTC; CDR3 protein: CASSLTYRDAYEQYF
D gene: TRBD1; V gene: TRBV4-1; J gene: TRBJ2-6; clone size: NA; CDR3 DNA: TGCGCCAGCAGCCATGGAACAGGGGCTGGGGCCAACGTCCTGACTTTC; CDR3 protein: CASSHGTGAGANVLTF
D gene: TRBD1; V gene: TRBV19; J gene: TRBJ1-1; clone size: NA; CDR3 DNA: TGTGCCAGTAGTATAACAGGGGTTAACACTGAAGCTTTCTTT; CDR3 protein: CASSITGVNTEAFF
D gene: TRBD2; V gene: TRBV27; J gene: TRBJ2-7; clone size: few; CDR3 DNA: TGTGCCAGCAGGGGACTAGCCTACGAGCAGTACTTC; CDR3 protein: CASRGLAYEQYF
D gene: NA; V gene: TRBV6-1; J gene: TRBJ1-1; clone size: few; CDR3 DNA: TGTGCCAGCAGCTACCATGACAGAGGAACTTTCTTT; CDR3 protein: CASSYHDRGTFF
D gene: NA; V gene: TRBV28; J gene: TRBJ1-2; clone size: NA; CDR3 DNA: TGTGCCAGCAGTACGGACACTGGCTCCTATGGCTACACCTTC; CDR3 protein: CASSTDTGSYGYTF
D gene: NA; V gene: TRBV4-2; J gene: TRBJ2-1; clone size: NA; CDR3 DNA: TGTGCCAGCAGCCAAGATGCACTAGCCGGCCCCTACAATGAGCAGTTCTTC; CDR3 protein: CASSQDALAGPYNEQFF
D gene: TRBD2; V gene: TRBV28; J gene: TRBJ2-3; clone size: NA; CDR3 DNA: TGTGCCAGCAGCCGCCGAAGACTAGCGGAGAGCACAGATACGCAGTATTTT; CDR3 protein: CASSRRRLAESTDTQYF
D gene: TRBD1; V gene: TRBV5-1; J gene: TRBJ1-4; clone size: NA; CDR3 DNA: TGCGCCAGCAGCTTGGACAGGGGGAGTGCAACTAATGAAAAACTGTTTTTT; CDR3 protein: CASSLDRGSATNEKLFF
D gene: TRBD1; V gene: TRBV5-4; J gene: TRBJ2-1; clone size: NA; CDR3 DNA: TGTGCCAGCAGCGAAACAGGGGCCGGGGATGAGCAGTTCTTC; CDR3 protein: CASSETGAGDEQFF
D gene: TRBD1; V gene: TRBV19; J gene: TRBJ1-5; clone size: NA; CDR3 DNA: TGTGCCAGTAGTATTTTGGACAGGGGAGCAAATCAGCCCCAGCATTTT; CDR3 protein: CASSILDRGANQPQHF
D gene: TRBD1; V gene: TRBV9; J gene: TRBJ1-3; clone size: NA; CDR3 DNA: TGTGCCAGCAGCGTAGAAGGGGGCGCATCTGGAAACACCATATATTTT; CDR3 protein: CASSVEGGASGNTIYF
D gene: TRBD2; V gene: TRBV4-1; J gene: TRBJ2-2; clone size: NA; CDR3 DNA: TGCGCCAGCAGCCACCTCCGACGGCGGGAGGGCCGGACCGGGGAGCTGTTTTTT; CDR3 protein: CASSHLRRREGRTGELFF
D gene: TRBD1; V gene: TRBV4-1; J gene: TRBJ2-7; clone size: NA; CDR3 DNA: TGCGCCAGCAGCCAATATAGGACAGGGGTGACCTACGAGCAGTACTTC; CDR3 protein: CASSQYRTGVTYEQYF
D gene: TRBD2; V gene: TRBV6-1; J gene: TRBJ2-7; clone size: NA; CDR3 DNA: TGTGCCAGCACCGCGGGAGGGATCTACGAGCAGTACTTC; CDR3 protein: CASTAGGIYEQYF
D gene: TRBD2; V gene: TRBV9; J gene: TRBJ2-1; clone size: NA; CDR3 DNA: TGTGCCAGCAGCGTAGCTACTAGCGGGAGCCCTCCGTTCTTC; CDR3 protein: CASSVATSGSPPFF
D gene: TRBD1; V gene: TRBV7-9; J gene: TRBJ1-6; clone size: NA; CDR3 DNA: TGTGCCAGCAGCCCGGGACAGCGATTAAATTCACCCCTCCACTTT; CDR3 protein: CASSPGQRLNSPLHF
D gene: NA; V gene: TRBV29-1; J gene: TRBJ2-2; clone size: NA; CDR3 DNA: TGCAGCGTTTACAAAGCGGCGAACACCGGGGAGCTGTTTTTT; CDR3 protein: CSVYKAANTGELFF
D gene: NA; V gene: TRBV2; J gene: TRBJ1-1; clone size: NA; CDR3 DNA: TGTGCCAGCAGCGCTGGACACCCGAACACTGAAGCTTTCTTT; CDR3 protein: CASSAGHPNTEAFF
D gene: NA; V gene: TRBV27; J gene: TRBJ2-4; clone size: NA; CDR3 DNA: TGTGCCAGCAGTCCTCAGGGAGGAATAGCCAAAAACATTCAGTACTTC; CDR3 protein: CASSPQGGIAKNIQYF
D gene: TRBD1; V gene: TRBV4-1; J gene: TRBJ2-5; clone size: NA; CDR3 DNA: TGCGCCAGCAGCCAAGGGACAGGGGGAGAGACCCAGTACTTC; CDR3 protein: CASSQGTGGETQYF
D gene: NA; V gene: TRBV9; J gene: TRBJ1-1; clone size: once; CDR3 DNA: TGTGCCAGCAGCTCTGGGGATGGCAGGGGCACTGAAGCTTTCTTT; CDR3 protein: CASSSGDGRGTEAFF
D gene: TRBD1; V gene: TRBV2; J gene: TRBJ2-3; clone size: NA; CDR3 DNA: TGTGCCAGCAGACCCCCCGGGACAGGGTTCACAGATACGCAGTATTTT; CDR3 protein: CASRPPGTGFTDTQYF
D gene: NA; V gene: TRBV7-8; J gene: TRBJ2-2; clone size: NA; CDR3 DNA: TGTGCCAGCAGCTCGGGTACAGGCCCCCCCGGGGAGCTGTTTTTT; CDR3 protein: CASSSGTGPPGELFF
D gene: NA; V gene: TRBV29-1; J gene: TRBJ1-2; clone size: NA; CDR3 DNA: TGCAGCGTTGAAGGCTCGGGGAACTATGGCTACACCTTC; CDR3 protein: CSVEGSGNYGYTF
D gene: NA; V gene: TRBV28; J gene: TRBJ1-2; clone size: NA; CDR3 DNA: TGTGCCAGCAGTTTCCTCATGACAGGCTATGGCTACACCTTC; CDR3 protein: CASSFLMTGYGYTF
D gene: NA; V gene: TRBV6-6; J gene: TRBJ2-1; clone size: NA; CDR3 DNA: TGTGCCAGCAGTTACACTGCCGGCTCCTACAATGAGCAGTTCTTC; CDR3 protein: CASSYTAGSYNEQFF
D gene: NA; V gene: TRBV7-7; J gene: TRBJ2-7; clone size: NA; CDR3 DNA: TGTGCCAGCAGCCGAGGGTTAGAATCATACGAGCAGTACTTC; CDR3 protein: CASSRGLESYEQYF
D gene: NA; V gene: TRBV30; J gene: TRBJ2-2; clone size: NA; CDR3 DNA: TGTGCCTGGGCAGGATTCTACGGGGAGCTGTTTTTT; CDR3 protein: CAWAGFYGELFF
D gene: TRBD2; V gene: TRBV2; J gene: TRBJ2-5; clone size: NA; CDR3 DNA: TGTGCCAGCAGTGCGCTAGCGGGGGGGCCCCAAGAGACCCAGTACTTC; CDR3 protein: CASSALAGGPQETQYF
D gene: NA; V gene: TRBV5-1; J gene: TRBJ2-7; clone size: NA; CDR3 DNA: TGCGCCAGCAGCTTGGCCGGCAGGGACATCTACGAGCAGTACTTC; CDR3 protein: CASSLAGRDIYEQYF
D gene: TRBD1; V gene: TRBV10-1; J gene: TRBJ2-2; clone size: NA; CDR3 DNA: TGCGCCACGCAGCCGGGGACAGGGGGCACCGGGGAGCTGTTTTTT; CDR3 protein: CATQPGTGGTGELFF
D gene: TRBD1; V gene: TRBV30; J gene: TRBJ1-4; clone size: NA; CDR3 DNA: TGTGCCTGGAGCGGGACAGTTAATGAAAAACTGTTTTTT; CDR3 protein: CAWSGTVNEKLFF
D gene: TRBD2; V gene: TRBV5-6; J gene: TRBJ2-7; clone size: NA; CDR3 DNA: TGTGCCAGCAGCCGCGGGGGGGCGGGATCCTACGAGCAGTACTTC; CDR3 protein: CASSRGGAGSYEQYF